The rows below give T cell receptor beta chains drawn from one sample of a study of cytomegalovirus exposure and HLA in healthy donors. TCRdb's table, derived via immunoSEQ multiplex PCR, lists solely in-frame clones and lacks some. The profile shows approximately 100,000 clones, around 73% of them singletons. The sequenced material came from PBMCs. These receptors came from a woman in her 40s in good health and CMV-seronegative. Both conserved end residues are part of each CDR3. A D gene is named only where the DNA matches it firmly. Clone size appears in some rows only: once, few, many, or a class for an expanded clone.

TGTGCCATCAGTACCGGGACAGGGAAGGACGCTTTCTTT | CAISTGTGKDAFF | TRBJ1-1 | . | TRBD1 | 13 | TRBV10-3
TGTGCCAGCAGGCGGACAGGAGCCACCTACGAGCAGTACTTC | CASRRTGATYEQYF | TRBJ2-7 | few | TRBD1 | 14 | TRBV28
TGTGCCAGCAGCGCCCGGGGGGGGACAGGGGCGTACGAGCAGTACTTC | CASSARGGTGAYEQYF | TRBJ2-7 | . | TRBD1 | 16 | TRBV7-8
TGTGCCAGTGTAGGGGTCTCACCTAGCAATCAGCCCCAGCATTTT | CASVGVSPSNQPQHF | TRBJ1-5 | . | . | 15 | TRBV19
TGTGCCAGCAGCTTGCTCAGGGACACCGGGGAGCTGTTTTTT | CASSLLRDTGELFF | TRBJ2-2 | . | . | 14 | TRBV5-6
TGCGCCAGCAGCCAAGGAGGGGACAGATTCTACGAGCAGTACTTC | CASSQGGDRFYEQYF | TRBJ2-7 | . | TRBD1 | 15 | TRBV4-1
TGTGCCAGCGGGGCCCCTTTTGGTGAGCAGTTCTTC | CASGAPFGEQFF | TRBJ2-1 | . | . | 12 | TRBV7-2
TGTGCCAGCGGAGGGGGCTTTGGAGAGACCCAGTACTTC | CASGGGFGETQYF | TRBJ2-5 | few | . | 13 | TRBV6-5
TGTGCCAGCACCAGTCAAGGAGACCCCCGCGAGCAGTACTTC | CASTSQGDPREQYF | TRBJ2-7 | . | . | 14 | TRBV27
TGTGCCAGCAGCGTAGAGCATGACATGTACGAGCAGTACTTC | CASSVEHDMYEQYF | TRBJ2-7 | few | . | 14 | TRBV9
TGTGCCAGCAGCGGACCCCTACTTGGAGGGGGCGGCGGACATGAGCAGTTCTTC | CASSGPLLGGGGGHEQFF | TRBJ2-1 | . | . | 18 | TRBV11-1
TGTGCCAGCAGCTTAAGGGACAGTAATGAAAAACTGTTTTTT | CASSLRDSNEKLFF | TRBJ1-4 | . | TRBD1 | 14 | TRBV13
TGTGCCAGCAGTTTAGGACAGTTCTATGGCTACACCTTC | CASSLGQFYGYTF | TRBJ1-2 | . | . | 13 | TRBV28
TGCAGCGCCAGGGACAAGGCGAACACTGAAGCTTTCTTT | CSARDKANTEAFF | TRBJ1-1 | . | . | 13 | TRBV29-1
TGTGCCAGCAGTGGGGGACAGCATGAAGCTTTCTTT | CASSGGQHEAFF | TRBJ1-1 | . | TRBD1 | 12 | TRBV28
TGTGCCAGCTCACCCATTGGGACACAACAAGAGACCCAGTACTTC | CASSPIGTQQETQYF | TRBJ2-5 | . | . | 15 | TRBV18
TGTGCCAGCAGCATAACAGGAGATAATTCACCCCTCCACTTT | CASSITGDNSPLHF | TRBJ1-6 | . | . | 14 | TRBV2
TGTGCCAGCAGCTTGGATGGACTAGCGGGAGCTTTGGATACGCAGTATTTT | CASSLDGLAGALDTQYF | TRBJ2-3 | few | TRBD2 | 17 | TRBV5-6
TGTGCCAGCAGTACCCGAGGGGGTTCCCCCTACAATGAGCAGTTCTTC | CASSTRGGSPYNEQFF | TRBJ2-1 | . | . | 16 | TRBV28
TGTGCCAGCAGTCCTCCCATGGGGGCCGGGGCCAACGTCCTGACTTTC | CASSPPMGAGANVLTF | TRBJ2-6 | once | . | 16 | TRBV28
TGTGCCAGCAGTTTCCACCGCGGCGAGCAGTACTTC | CASSFHRGEQYF | TRBJ2-7 | . | . | 12 | TRBV27
TGTGCCAGCATCCTAGGACAGGGGCTTGGGTCTGGCTACACCTTC | CASILGQGLGSGYTF | TRBJ1-2 | . | TRBD1 | 15 | TRBV7-9
TGTGCCAGCAGCCCCGGGACTAGCGGGACACAGACCAATGAGCAGTTCTTC | CASSPGTSGTQTNEQFF | TRBJ2-1 | . | TRBD2 | 17 | TRBV7-2
TGTGCCAGCAGCGTGCAACGGACAGGGATCTATGGCTACACCTTC | CASSVQRTGIYGYTF | TRBJ1-2 | . | TRBD1 | 15 | TRBV11-2
TGTGCCAGCAGGACGACAGCACCCAACTCTGGGGCCAACGTCCTGACTTTC | CASRTTAPNSGANVLTF | TRBJ2-6 | . | . | 17 | TRBV5-4
TGTGCCAGCAGCTTGTCGGAGATCGACGAGCAGTACTTC | CASSLSEIDEQYF | TRBJ2-7 | . | . | 13 | TRBV5-4
TGTGCCAGCAGTTCCGACAGGGAAGAGTTAAACACTGAAGCTTTCTTT | CASSSDREELNTEAFF | TRBJ1-1 | . | TRBD1 | 16 | TRBV28
TGTGCCAGCAGCGCGAGCGGGCCCCAAAACAATGAGCAGTTCTTC | CASSASGPQNNEQFF | TRBJ2-1 | once | . | 15 | TRBV9
TGTGCCACCAGCAGAGGGACAGGGGGGAGAGTTGAGCAGTACTTC | CATSRGTGGRVEQYF | TRBJ2-7 | . | TRBD1 | 15 | TRBV15
TGTGCCAGCAGTCCCGACATTGGAAACACCATATATTTT | CASSPDIGNTIYF | TRBJ1-3 | . | . | 13 | TRBV28
TGTGCCAGCAGCCTCCTGGGACAACACTATGGCTACACCTTC | CASSLLGQHYGYTF | TRBJ1-2 | . | . | 14 | TRBV11-2
TGTGCCAGCAGCTTGGATCTGGCGGACACCATATATTTT | CASSLDLADTIYF | TRBJ1-3 | . | . | 13 | TRBV5-5
TGTGCCAGCAGCTTAAGGGGGGGCTATGGCTACACCTTC | CASSLRGGYGYTF | TRBJ1-2 | . | . | 13 | TRBV7-9
TGCGCCAGCAGCCCTGGCGTGCAGGGGGCAGAGACCCAGTACTTC | CASSPGVQGAETQYF | TRBJ2-5 | . | TRBD1 | 15 | TRBV5-1
TGTGCCAGCAGCCGGACTAGGCGGGTGAACACTGAAGCTTTCTTT | CASSRTRRVNTEAFF | TRBJ1-1 | . | . | 15 | TRBV7-2
TGTGCCAGCAGTTTAAATGCGCCCGTTGGGACTAGCTATTTC | CASSLNAPVGTSYF | TRBJ2-7 | . | TRBD2 | 14 | TRBV28
TGTGCCAGCAGCTTCAGGGGAGGGGACGACACCGGGGAGCTGTTTTTT | CASSFRGGDDTGELFF | TRBJ2-2 | . | . | 16 | TRBV11-3
TGTGCCAGTAGTTCCAGGACAGGGGACTACGAGCAGTACTTC | CASSSRTGDYEQYF | TRBJ2-7 | . | TRBD1 | 14 | TRBV19
TGCGCCAGCCAGGGGATCCCGGGACAGCGCTATAATTCACCCCTCCACTTT | CASQGIPGQRYNSPLHF | TRBJ1-6 | . | TRBD1 | 17 | TRBV5-1
TGTGCCAGTAGTACCCGTCACACAGACAGGGCCCACTCCAAGACAGATACGCAGTATTTT | CASSTRHTDRAHSKTDTQYF | TRBJ2-3 | . | TRBD1 | 20 | TRBV19
TGTGCCAGCAGACACACCCCCGGGACAGGACACAATGAGCAGTTCTTC | CASRHTPGTGHNEQFF | TRBJ2-1 | once | TRBD1 | 16 | TRBV7-2
TGTGCCAGTAGTATAAACAGGGATCCTGCGTACGAGCAGTACTTC | CASSINRDPAYEQYF | TRBJ2-7 | medium-sized | . | 15 | TRBV19
TGTGCCAGCAGTTTATCCCCGGGACTAGCGGAGCAGTACTTC | CASSLSPGLAEQYF | TRBJ2-7 | . | TRBD2 | 14 | TRBV28
TGTGCCAGCAGCGGCCCACAGGATGAGCAGTTCTTC | CASSGPQDEQFF | TRBJ2-1 | . | . | 12 | TRBV9
TGTGCCAGCAGCTTAGTTCTCACAAGGGGGCTCTACGAGCAGTACTTC | CASSLVLTRGLYEQYF | TRBJ2-7 | . | TRBD1 | 16 | TRBV7-9
TGTGCCAGCAGCCCCTATTACACCGGGGAGCTGTTTTTT | CASSPYYTGELFF | TRBJ2-2 | . | . | 13 | TRBV28
TGTGCCAGCAGGGGGAGCGGGCGGGGTGAAAAACTGTTTTTT | CASRGSGRGEKLFF | TRBJ1-4 | . | . | 14 | TRBV6-5
TGCGCCAGCAGCCGCCGGTCCGTCCCGGGACAGGGCCCTATTAGGGGCTACACCTTC | CASSRRSVPGQGPIRGYTF | TRBJ1-2 | . | TRBD1 | 19 | TRBV5-1
TGCGCCAGCAGTCAGAACGGGGGGCCCACTGAAGCTTTCTTT | CASSQNGGPTEAFF | TRBJ1-1 | . | . | 14 | TRBV7-9
TGCAGCGTAGTACCCACTAGCGACGTACGCGAGCAGTACTTC | CSVVPTSDVREQYF | TRBJ2-7 | . | TRBD2 | 14 | TRBV29-1
TGTGCCAGCAGCTTCAACCAGGGGGCAATTGGCTACACCTTC | CASSFNQGAIGYTF | TRBJ1-2 | . | TRBD1 | 14 | TRBV11-2
TGTGCCAGCAGCGTCAGGCGGGAGTCCTACAATGAGCAGTTCTTC | CASSVRRESYNEQFF | TRBJ2-1 | . | TRBD2 | 15 | TRBV9
TGTGCCAGTAGTCCGGGACAGGGGATTGGCAATCAGCCCCAGCATTTT | CASSPGQGIGNQPQHF | TRBJ1-5 | . | TRBD1 | 16 | TRBV19
TGTGCCACTAGGGGGGTCGTCAGGACAGGGGGCCCTGAAGCTTTCTTT | CATRGVVRTGGPEAFF | TRBJ1-1 | . | TRBD1 | 16 | TRBV19
TGTGCCAGCAGTTCCCCCCAAATACTAGACGTCTTCTTC | CASSSPQILDVFF | TRBJ2-1 | . | . | 13 | TRBV28